The 27 T cell receptor beta chains listed next were all sequenced from one sample in a study of cytomegalovirus exposure and HLA in healthy donors (dated by TCRdb to about 2017). The library was prepared using the immunoSEQ multiplex PCR assay. A mixture of 60 forward primers for TCR Vbeta segments and 13 reverse primers for TCR Jbeta segments was used in the multiplex PCR. TCRdb stores this immuneACCESS table with in-frame sequences only. Part of the clones is absent; in the studies checked, under half of the shortfall reflects unresolved V genes, and no reason is known for the rest. The table of this sample itemizes about 110,000 clones. About 4% of the sample comes from the top ten. Sequencing input: PBMCs. The source is a man aged 25-40 years in good health and CMV-seronegative.

The chain combines TRBV5-6 with TRBJ2-2; 8 bases map to TRBD1. CDR3 size: 16 residues. The V segment lost 3 bases and the J segment 3 bases; nucleotides outside the gene matches: 7. Germline V gives CDR1 SGHDT, CDR2 YYEEEE. The CDR3 region has the DNA TGTGCCAGCAGCTCAAGACAGGGGCGACACACCGGGGAGCTGTTTTTT. Its translation: CASSSRQGRHTGELFF.

This chain connects TRBV2 to TRBJ2-7; 14 bases match TRBD2. The CDR3 covers 15 residues. The germline gives CDR1 SNHLY, CDR2 FYNNEI. V shed 7 bases and J 2 bases; nucleotides not matched to a gene: 4. The CDR3 nucleotides are TGTGCCAGCACCCCGACTAGCGGGGGGGCCTACGAGCAGTACTTC. This encodes CASTPTSGGAYEQYF. Supplemented by reference TRBV2 and TRBJ2-7, the full variable domain reads EPEVTQTPSHQVTQMGQEVILRCVPISNHLYFYWYRQILGQKVEFLVSFYNNEISEKSEIFDDQFSVERPDGSNFTLKIRSTKLEDSAMYFCASTPTSGGAYEQYFGPGTRLTVT.

This chain joins TRBV4-2 and TRBJ1-2, with a weak D call TRBD1 (5 bases). This CDR3 spans 15 amino acids. Per germline, CDR1 LGHNA and CDR2 YNFKEQ. Trimming took 1 base from V and 10 from J, leaving 19 bases between them. This CDR3 reads CASSQGSRVDPSYTF. The CDR3 DNA reads as TGTGCCAGCAGCCAAGGTAGCAGGGTGGACCCATCCTACACCTTC.

The chain links TRBV19 to TRBJ1-4; D is unclear. The CDR3 loop spans 12 amino acids. Germline lookup yields CDR1 LNHDA and CDR2 SQIVND (reference sequence). Trimming took 3 bases from V and 7 from J, leaving 6 bases between them. As DNA, the CDR3 is TGTGCCAGTAGTATGGAGTTTGAAAAACTGTTTTTT. Its translation: CASSMEFEKLFF.

The V call is TRBV5-1, the J call TRBJ1-1; no reliable D call. CDR1 is SGHRS and CDR2 is YFSETQ in the germline V gene. Deletions cut 0 bases from V and 8 bases from J, with 17 bases between. This CDR3 comprises 15 residues. The CDR3 sequence: CASSLAASVTREAFF. CDR3 bases: TGCGCCAGCAGCTTGGCCGCCTCGGTGACACGGGAAGCTTTCTTT.

The chain has TRBV5-1 and TRBJ1-2, with 10 bases aligning to TRBD1. In germline, CDR1 is SGHRS, CDR2 YFSETQ. This CDR3 region has 17 residues. V gave up 0 bases and J gave up 4 bases; unmatched junction bases: 9. The CDR3 DNA sequence: TGCGCCAGCAGCTTGGGGTACGGACAGGGGGACGCCTATGGCTACACCTTC. It translates to CASSLGYGQGDAYGYTF. The variable domain in full, completed from reference TRBV5-1 and TRBJ1-2, reads KAGVTQTPRYLIKTRGQQVTLSCSPISGHRSVSWYQQTPGQGLQFLFEYFSETQRNKGNFPGRFSGRQFSNSRSEMNVSTLELGDSALYLCASSLGYGQGDAYGYTFGSGTRLTVV.

This chain joins TRBV7-2 and TRBJ2-1, with 14 bases lining up with TRBD2. CDR1 SGHTA and CDR2 FQGNSA come from the germline V gene. The junction had 9 bases not matched to a gene; V was cut back by 6 bases and J by 8 bases. This CDR3 spans 16 amino acids. The CDR3 nucleotides are TGTGCCAGCAGGACTAGTGGACTAGCGGGGGGTTATGAGCAGTTCTTC. Translation gives CASRTSGLAGGYEQFF.

The chain carries TRBV5-1 and TRBJ2-3, with a weak D call TRBD2 (6 bases). The germline V gene has CDR1 SGHRS and CDR2 YFSETQ. The CDR3 consists of 18 residues. Between the trimmed V and J ends, which lost 0 bases and 0 bases, there was a span of 17 bases. DNA for the CDR3: TGCGCCAGCAGCTTGGTAATGCCGGACTACCGTAGCACAGATACGCAGTATTTT. Protein product: CASSLVMPDYRSTDTQYF.

The chain couples TRBV6-5 to TRBJ1-2, with 9 positions matching TRBD1. V dropped 2 bases and J dropped 7; count of bases not matched to a gene: 5. The CDR3 runs to 14 residues. Germline CDR1 is MNHEY and CDR2 is SVGAGI. The CDR3 bases are TGTGCCAGCAGTTACGGACAGGGGATCGGTGGCTACACCTTC. Its translation is CASSYGQGIGGYTF.

The rearrangement uses TRBV28 and TRBJ1-4, with 8 bases identical to TRBD1. The CDR3 loop spans 14 amino acids. CDR1 is MDHEN, CDR2 SYDVKM, per germline. V was clipped by 6 bases and J by 8 bases; unmatched bases: 8. This chain's CDR3 is CASSSGGGKEKLFF. DNA for the CDR3: TGTGCCAGCAGCTCAGGGGGCGGAAAGGAAAAACTGTTTTTT.

V and J are TRBV6-6 and TRBJ2-7; a weak D match, TRBD1 (6 bases). V was trimmed by 5 bases and J by 1 base, leaving 12 bases between them. There are 14 residues in the CDR3. Germline V lookup: CDR1 MNHNY, CDR2 SVGAGI (reference sequence). The CDR3 DNA sequence: TGTGCCAGCAGTGGAACCACAGGGTCCTACGAGCAGTACTTC. Its protein product is CASSGTTGSYEQYF.

This chain connects TRBV19 to TRBJ1-1, with D possibly TRBD1 on 5 matching bases. V shed 7 bases and J shed 2 bases, with 11 bases lying between them. Germline V CDR1 and CDR2: LNHDA, SQIVND (reference sequence). This CDR3 has 13 residues. CDR3 amino acids: CASNGGDNTEAFF. The CDR3 DNA reads as TGTGCCAGTAATGGGGGGGATAACACTGAAGCTTTCTTT.

V gene TRBV27 combines with J gene TRBJ2-4; D gene ambiguous. The V end was cut by 6 bases, the J end by 5 bases, with 11 bases between. Germline V gives CDR1 MNHEY, CDR2 SMNVEV (reference sequence). The length of the CDR3 is 13 residues. Here the CDR3 reads CASRPLTQNIQYF. The CDR3 bases are TGTGCCAGCAGACCACTGACACAAAACATTCAGTACTTC.

V gene TRBV28 combines with J gene TRBJ1-1; 8 bases are a match to TRBD1. V lost 4 bases to trimming and J lost 8 bases; unmatched junction nucleotides: 12. The CDR3 contains 15 residues. The germline gives CDR1 MDHEN, CDR2 SYDVKM. CDR3 DNA: TGTGCCAGCAGTTCCCCCACGAATACAGGGGGGGAAGCTTTCTTT. It encodes CASSSPTNTGGEAFF.

The V and J genes are TRBV11-2 and TRBJ2-1, with D possibly matching TRBD1 (5 bases). The CDR3 contains 15 residues. Trimming stripped 2 bases from V and 0 bases from J, with 8 bases between. Germline V lookup: CDR1 SGHAT, CDR2 FQNNGV. CDR3 DNA: TGTGCCAGCAGCTTACAGGGAAGCTCCTACAATGAGCAGTTCTTC. Its protein is CASSLQGSSYNEQFF.

This sequence joins TRBV5-4 and TRBJ2-5; D gene unclear. The CDR3 totals 13 residues. Per the germline V gene, CDR1 is SGHNT and CDR2 is YYREEE (reference sequence). The V gene lost 4 bases and the J gene lost 2 bases, with 9 bases spanning the gap. The CDR3 is CASSLPGQETQYF. CDR3 sequence (DNA): TGTGCCAGCAGCCTCCCCGGGCAAGAGACCCAGTACTTC.

V usage is TRBV7-2 and J usage is TRBJ2-2, with TRBD1 matching 7 bases. Losses at the gene ends were 3 bases for V and 5 bases for J; bases not matched to a gene: 6. Germline V CDR1 and CDR2: SGHTA, FQGNSA. This CDR3 spans 15 amino acids. DNA of the CDR3: TGTGCCAGCAGCTTTATCGCCAGGGGGACCGGGGAGCTGTTTTTT. Translating gives CASSFIARGTGELFF.

V gene TRBV6-5 combines with J gene TRBJ1-1, with D maybe TRBD1 (5 bases). The germline gives CDR1 MNHEY, CDR2 SVGAGI. This CDR3 has 13 amino acids. The V gene lost 5 bases and the J gene lost 1 base, with 8 bases spanning the gap. CDR3 sequence: CASSRQGNTEAFF. The CDR3 DNA sequence: TGTGCCAGCAGTCGCCAGGGGAACACTGAAGCTTTCTTT.

The chain combines TRBV5-4 with TRBJ2-5, with TRBD2 matching 7 bases. The germline V gene encodes CDR1 SGHNT and CDR2 YYREEE (reference sequence). The length of the CDR3 is 13 residues. V shed 4 bases and J 5 bases; nucleotides not matched to a gene: 5. The CDR3: CASSPRGGETQYF. The CDR3 region has the DNA TGTGCCAGCAGCCCGAGGGGAGGGGAGACCCAGTACTTC.

The chain joins TRBV6-1 to TRBJ1-1; the D is unclear. Trimming cost V 6 bases and J 1 base, with 9 bases left between them. From germline, CDR1 is MNHNS and CDR2 SASEGT. There are 13 residues in the CDR3. The CDR3 is CASRVTANTEAFF. CDR3 DNA: TGTGCCAGCAGAGTTACAGCGAACACTGAAGCTTTCTTT.

The chain recombines TRBV18 with TRBJ2-7; D is uncertain. Trimming stripped 6 bases from V and 5 bases from J, with 17 bases between. The CDR3 has 14 amino acids. Germline assignment: CDR1 KGHSH and CDR2 LQKENI. CDR3 bases: TGTGCCAGCTCCTCCTCCTCGGTTGTAAACGAGCAGTACTTC. Protein sequence: CASSSSSVVNEQYF. The full variable domain, its missing parts supplied by reference TRBV18 and TRBJ2-7, is NAGVMQNPRHLVRRRGQEARLRCSPMKGHSHVYWYRQLPEEGLKFMVYLQKENIIDESGMPKERFSAEFPKEGPSILRIQQVVRGDSAAYFCASSSSSVVNEQYFGPGTRLTVT.

The chain uses TRBV2 and TRBJ1-6, with D perhaps matching TRBD1 (5 bases). CDR1 is SNHLY and CDR2 is FYNNEI in the germline V gene. Trimming shortened V by 8 bases and J by 11 bases, and 10 bases separated the two germline ends. The CDR3 extends over 11 amino acids. The CDR3 DNA reads TGTGCCAGCTCGGGGGAAGCACCCCTCCACTTT. It encodes CASSGEAPLHF.

The chain combines TRBV11-2 with TRBJ1-2; TRBD1 aligns across 11 bases. Germline loops: CDR1 SGHAT, CDR2 FQNNGV. V dropped 8 bases and J dropped 8; count of bases not matched to a gene: 4. The CDR3 length is 12 residues. The CDR3 nucleotides are TGTGCCAGCCGGACAGGGGGCGGGGGCTACACCTTC. Translation: CASRTGGGGYTF. Filled out from reference TRBV11-2 and TRBJ1-2, the complete variable domain reads EAGVAQSPRYKIIEKRQSVAFWCNPISGHATLYWYQQILGQGPKLLIQFQNNGVVDDSQLPKDRFSAERLKGVDSTLKIQPAKLEDSAVYLCASRTGGGGYTFGSGTRLTVV.

This chain joins TRBV30 and TRBJ2-1; no firm D call. Germline-derived CDR1 and CDR2 are GTSNPN and SVGIG (reference sequence). This CDR3 comprises 14 residues. Deletions cut 3 bases from V and 10 bases from J, with 19 bases between. The CDR3 bases are TGTGCCTGGAGAGCGTTCTACTCCTACACAGAGCAGTTCTTC. Amino acid sequence: CAWRAFYSYTEQFF.

The gene calls are TRBV21-1 and TRBJ2-6; TRBD1, the table's D call, was not compared with the DNA. TRBV21-1 is shown as a pseudogene. The CDR3 is 20 residues long. Here the CDR3 reads CASSKDRDRGVITGANVLTF. The DNA for the CDR3 is TGTGCCAGCAGCAAAGATCGGGACAGGGGTGTTATAACTGGGGCCAACGTCCTGACTTTC.

The chain employs TRBV5-1 and TRBJ2-7, with 8 bases that match TRBD2. V dropped 4 bases and J dropped 4; count of bases not matched to a gene: 10. Germline CDR1 reads SGHRS; CDR2 reads YFSETQ. CDR3 length equals 15 residues. The CDR3 loop is CASSVRGAGGYEQYF. The CDR3 DNA is TGCGCCAGCAGCGTGCGGGGGGCGGGGGGATACGAGCAGTACTTC.

This chain joins TRBV19 and TRBJ2-1; D ambiguous. This CDR3 has 14 amino acids. The ends were cut back, 6 bases at V and 5 bases at J, with 14 bases in the middle. In germline, CDR1 is LNHDA, CDR2 SQIVND (reference sequence). This CDR3 reads CASRPVGTDNEQFF. The CDR3 DNA is TGTGCCAGTAGGCCCGTGGGCACCGACAATGAGCAGTTCTTC.